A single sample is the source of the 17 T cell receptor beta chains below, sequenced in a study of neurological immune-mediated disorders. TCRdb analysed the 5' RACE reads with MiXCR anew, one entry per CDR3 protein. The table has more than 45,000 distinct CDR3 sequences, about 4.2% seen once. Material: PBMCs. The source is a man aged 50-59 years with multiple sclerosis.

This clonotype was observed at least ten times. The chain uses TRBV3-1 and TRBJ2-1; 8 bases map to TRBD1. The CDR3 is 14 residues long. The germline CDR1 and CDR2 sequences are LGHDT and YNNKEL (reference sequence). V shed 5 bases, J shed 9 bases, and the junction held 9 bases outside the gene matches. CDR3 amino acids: CASSLDRARTEQFF. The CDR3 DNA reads TGTGCCAGCAGCTTGGACAGGGCTCGGACTGAGCAGTTCTTC.

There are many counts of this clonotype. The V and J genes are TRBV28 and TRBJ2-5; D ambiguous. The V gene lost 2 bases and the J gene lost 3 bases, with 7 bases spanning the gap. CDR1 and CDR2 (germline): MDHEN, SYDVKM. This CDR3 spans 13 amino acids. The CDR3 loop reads CASSLKRKETQYF. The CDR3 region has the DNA TGTGCCAGCAGTTTAAAACGGAAAGAGACCCAGTACTTC.

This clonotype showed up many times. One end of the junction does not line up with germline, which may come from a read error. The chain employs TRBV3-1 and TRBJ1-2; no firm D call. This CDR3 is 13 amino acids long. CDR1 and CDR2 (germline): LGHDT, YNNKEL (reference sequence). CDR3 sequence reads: CASSQVRESVQLF. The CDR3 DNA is TGTGCCAGCAGCCAAGTTAGGGAGTCGGTCCAGCTCTTC.

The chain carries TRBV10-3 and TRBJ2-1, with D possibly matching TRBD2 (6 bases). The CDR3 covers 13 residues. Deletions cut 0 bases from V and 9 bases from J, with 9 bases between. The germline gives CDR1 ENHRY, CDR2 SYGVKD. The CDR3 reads CAISESRGFEQFF. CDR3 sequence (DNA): TGTGCCATCAGTGAGTCGCGGGGTTTTGAGCAGTTCTTC.

The CDR3, as DNA: TGTGCCAGCAGCTTGTCTGGCGCGAGCTCCTACGAGCAGTACTTC. Its translation is CASSLSGASSYEQYF. The rearrangement links TRBV5-5 to TRBJ2-7; D is undetermined. Trimming pared 1 base from V and 0 bases from J, leaving 11 bases between. This CDR3 is built from 15 residues. Germline-derived CDR1 and CDR2 are SGHKS and YYEKEE (reference sequence).

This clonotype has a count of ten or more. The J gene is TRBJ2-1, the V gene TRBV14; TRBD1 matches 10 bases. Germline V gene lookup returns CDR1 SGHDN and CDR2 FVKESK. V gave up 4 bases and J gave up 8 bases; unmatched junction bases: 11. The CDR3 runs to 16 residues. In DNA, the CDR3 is TGTGCCAGCAGCCGCCAACCGGGACAGGGGTCCCATGAGCAGTTCTTC. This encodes CASSRQPGQGSHEQFF.

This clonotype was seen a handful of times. In DNA form, the CDR3 reads TGTGCCAGCAGCGCCTTAGCGGGAGAGGGCACAGATACGCAGTATTTT. Protein: CASSALAGEGTDTQYF. V usage is TRBV9 and J usage is TRBJ2-3, with 9 bases lining up with TRBD2. V gave up 3 bases and J gave up 1 base; unmatched junction bases: 6. CDR3 length equals 16 residues. Germline loops: CDR1 SGDLS, CDR2 YYNGEE.

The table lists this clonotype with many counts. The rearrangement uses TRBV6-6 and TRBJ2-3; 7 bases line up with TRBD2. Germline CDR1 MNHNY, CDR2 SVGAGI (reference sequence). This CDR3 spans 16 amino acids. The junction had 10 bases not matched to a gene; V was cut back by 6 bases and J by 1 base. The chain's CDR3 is CASRPGLVIRTDTQYF. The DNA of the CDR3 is TGTGCCAGCAGACCTGGACTAGTGATACGCACAGATACGCAGTATTTT.

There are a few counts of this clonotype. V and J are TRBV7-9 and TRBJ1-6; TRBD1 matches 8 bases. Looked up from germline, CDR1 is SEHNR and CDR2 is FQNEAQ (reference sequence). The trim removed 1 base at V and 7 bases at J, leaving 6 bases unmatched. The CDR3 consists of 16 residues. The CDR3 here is CASSLVWDRLNSPLHF. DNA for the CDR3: TGTGCCAGCAGCTTAGTGTGGGACAGGCTGAATTCACCCCTCCACTTT.

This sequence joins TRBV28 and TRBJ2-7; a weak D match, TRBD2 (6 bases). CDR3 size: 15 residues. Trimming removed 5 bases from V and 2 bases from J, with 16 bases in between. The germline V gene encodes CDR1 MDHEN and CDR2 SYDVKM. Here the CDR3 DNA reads TGTGCCAGCAGTGTACGCCGGGACTCCACCTACGAGCAGTACTTC. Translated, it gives CASSVRRDSTYEQYF.

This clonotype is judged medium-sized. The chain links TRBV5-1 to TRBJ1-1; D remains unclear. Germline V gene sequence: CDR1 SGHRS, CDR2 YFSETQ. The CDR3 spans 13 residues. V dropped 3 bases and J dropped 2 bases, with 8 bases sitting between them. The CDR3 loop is CASSYNGNTEAFF. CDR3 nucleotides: TGCGCCAGCAGCTACAATGGTAACACTGAAGCTTTCTTT.

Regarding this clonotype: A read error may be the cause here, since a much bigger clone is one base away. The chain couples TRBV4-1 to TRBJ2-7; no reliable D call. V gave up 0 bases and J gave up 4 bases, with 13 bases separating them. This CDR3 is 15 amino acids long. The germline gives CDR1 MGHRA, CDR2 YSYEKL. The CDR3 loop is CASSQEVGKGYEQYF. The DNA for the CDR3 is TGCGCCAGCAGCCAAGAAGTAGGAAAGGGTTACGAGCAGTACTTC.

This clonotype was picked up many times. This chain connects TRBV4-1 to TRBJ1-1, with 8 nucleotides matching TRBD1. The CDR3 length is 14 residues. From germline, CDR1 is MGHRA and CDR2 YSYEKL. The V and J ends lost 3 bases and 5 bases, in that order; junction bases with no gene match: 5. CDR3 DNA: TGCGCCAGCAGCCATCAGGGGGCAGGTACTGAAGCTTTCTTT. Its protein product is CASSHQGAGTEAFF.

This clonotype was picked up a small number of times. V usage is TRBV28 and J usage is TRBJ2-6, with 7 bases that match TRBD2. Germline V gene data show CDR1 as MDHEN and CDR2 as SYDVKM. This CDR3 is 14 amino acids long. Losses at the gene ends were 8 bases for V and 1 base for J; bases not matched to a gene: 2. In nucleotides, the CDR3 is TGTGCCAGCGGGGGAGGGTCTGGGGCCAACGTCCTGACTTTC. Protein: CASGGGSGANVLTF.

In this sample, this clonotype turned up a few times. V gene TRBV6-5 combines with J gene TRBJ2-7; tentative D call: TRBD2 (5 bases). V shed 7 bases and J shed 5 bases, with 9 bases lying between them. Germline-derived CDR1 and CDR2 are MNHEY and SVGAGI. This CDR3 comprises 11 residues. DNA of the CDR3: TGTGCCAGCAAGAGCGGCCACGAGCAGTACTTC. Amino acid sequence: CASKSGHEQYF.

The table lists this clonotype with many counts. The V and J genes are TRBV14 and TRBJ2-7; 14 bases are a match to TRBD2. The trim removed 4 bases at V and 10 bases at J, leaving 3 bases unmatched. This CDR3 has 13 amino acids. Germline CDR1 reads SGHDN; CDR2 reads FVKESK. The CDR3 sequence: CASSLGTSGSQYF. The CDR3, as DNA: TGTGCCAGCAGCCTAGGGACTAGCGGGAGCCAGTACTTC. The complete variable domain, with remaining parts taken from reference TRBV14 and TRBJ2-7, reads EAGVTQFPSHSVIEKGQTVTLRCDPISGHDNLYWYRRVMGKEIKFLLHFVKESKQDESGMPNNRFLAERTGGTYSTLKVQPAELEDSGVYFCASSLGTSGSQYFGPGTRLTVT.

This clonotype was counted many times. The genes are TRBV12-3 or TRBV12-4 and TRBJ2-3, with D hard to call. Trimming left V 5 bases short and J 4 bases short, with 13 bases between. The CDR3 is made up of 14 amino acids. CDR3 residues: CASSGVSAADTQYF. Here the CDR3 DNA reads TGTGCCAGCAGTGGAGTCAGTGCCGCAGATACGCAGTATTTT.